Below are 30 T cell receptor beta chains sequenced from a single sample in a study of blood T cell repertoires in COVID-19. Here immunoSEQ multiplex PCR was the method, and the copy in TCRdb shows in-frame clones only, minus some. The sample has approximately 170,000 clones, approximately 86% seen once; the top ten hold roughly 3%. The source material was peripheral blood. These receptors were collected from a man between 65 and 85 years old with acute or convalescent COVID-19.

V is TRBV3-1 (or the pseudogene TRBV3-2) and J is TRBJ1-3; tentatively, D is TRBD1 (5 bases). Between the trimmed V and J ends, which lost 3 bases and 0 bases, there was a span of 12 bases. The CDR3 has 16 residues. Germline V gene data show CDR1 as LGHDT and CDR2 as YNNKEL (reference sequence). CDR3 nucleotide sequence: TGTGCCAGCAGCCACCCGACAGAAAACTCTGGAAACACCATATATTTT. Residues: CASSHPTENSGNTIYF.

Note on this clone: One junction end does not reproduce the germline sequence, and a read error may be involved. CDR3 in amino acids: CGVEGDRGGGTEAFF. DNA of the CDR3: TGCGGCGTTGAAGGGGACAGGGGAGGGGGCACTGAAGCTTTCTTT. The chain links TRBV29-1 to TRBJ1-1; TRBD1 agrees at 10 bases. The CDR3 runs to 15 residues. The germline V gene has CDR1 SQVTM and CDR2 ANQGSEA.

The chain recombines TRBV2 with TRBJ1-6; D remains unclear. The CDR3 has 13 amino acids. V was shortened by 8 bases and J by 9 bases, with 14 bases between the two germline ends. In germline, CDR1 is SNHLY, CDR2 FYNNEI. CDR3 region: CASGTERGSPLHF. The CDR3 DNA reads TGTGCCAGCGGAACGGAAAGAGGTTCACCCCTCCACTTT.

The chain employs TRBV12-5 and TRBJ1-1; D remains unclear. Deletions cut 6 bases from V and 4 bases from J, with 18 bases between. Per germline, CDR1 LGHNT and CDR2 FRNRAP. The CDR3 extends over 15 amino acids. The DNA of the CDR3 is TGTGCTAGTGGCCCGCTAAACAAGGCGGTCACTGAAGCTTTCTTT. Protein product: CASGPLNKAVTEAFF. Looking up the rest from reference TRBV12-5 and TRBJ1-1 gives the full variable domain: DARVTQTPRHKVTEMGQEVTMRCQPILGHNTVFWYRQTMMQGLELLAYFRNRAPLDDSGMPKDRFSAEMPDATLATLKIQPSEPRDSAVYFCASGPLNKAVTEAFFGQGTRLTVV.

V is TRBV6-5 and J is TRBJ2-7; D perhaps matches TRBD1 (6 bases). This CDR3 is 14 amino acids long. Trimming pared 6 bases from V and 6 bases from J, leaving 18 bases between. Germline CDR1 MNHEY, CDR2 SVGAGI. Here the CDR3 DNA reads TGTGCCAGCAGCCAACAGGGCCACCTCGGCGAGCAGTACTTC. It encodes CASSQQGHLGEQYF.

V is TRBV7-3 and J is TRBJ2-3, with TRBD2 as a possible D gene (5 bases). The CDR3 is 14 residues long. The germline gives CDR1 SGHTA, CDR2 FQGTGA. The V gene lost 5 bases and the J gene lost 3 bases, with 12 bases spanning the gap. CDR3 DNA sequence: TGTGCCAGCAGCCCGACGCCGGGGACAGATACGCAGTATTTT. Translated, it gives CASSPTPGTDTQYF.

The V call is TRBV7-2, the J call TRBJ1-5, with unresolved D. This CDR3 comprises 13 residues. V was cut by 5 bases and J by 3 bases, with 8 bases left in between. The V gene's germline CDR1 is SGHTA and CDR2 FQGNSA. The CDR3 protein is CASSLTHNQPQHF. The CDR3 bases are TGTGCCAGCAGCCTTACACACAATCAGCCCCAGCATTTT.

The chain recombines TRBV7-9 with TRBJ2-2; a weak D match, TRBD2 (6 bases). V was cut by 5 bases and J by 3 bases, with 25 bases left in between. In germline, CDR1 is SEHNR, CDR2 FQNEAQ (reference sequence). The CDR3 length is 19 residues. CDR3 protein: CASSQSVIHFGGDTGELFF. In nucleotides, the CDR3 is TGTGCCAGCAGCCAAAGTGTGATACACTTCGGGGGTGACACCGGGGAGCTGTTTTTT.

The V call is TRBV29-1, the J call TRBJ2-7, with D possibly matching TRBD1 (5 bases). V was pared by 0 bases and J by 0 bases, with 12 bases between. The CDR3 has 15 amino acids. Germline values: CDR1 SQVTM, CDR2 ANQGSEA. CDR3 DNA sequence: TGCAGCGTTGAAGATTTAGGGGATCCCTCCTACGAGCAGTACTTC. Its protein is CSVEDLGDPSYEQYF.

The rearrangement links TRBV5-1 to TRBJ1-2, with 9 positions matching TRBD1. The germline V gene has CDR1 SGHRS and CDR2 YFSETQ. The CDR3 sequence is 15 residues long. Trimming at V came to 0 bases and at J to 6 bases, leaving 6 bases not matched to a gene. The CDR3 loop is CASSLGGTGQNGYTF. The CDR3 DNA follows: TGCGCCAGCAGCTTGGGCGGGACAGGGCAAAATGGCTACACCTTC.

This chain links TRBV7-9 with TRBJ2-5; TRBD2 agrees at 11 bases. The CDR3 spans 16 residues. After removal of 3 bases from V and 5 bases from J, the junction contained 8 bases not matched to a gene. Per germline, CDR1 SEHNR and CDR2 FQNEAQ (reference sequence). CDR3 protein: CASSFSTSGGSETQYF. CDR3 DNA: TGTGCCAGCAGCTTTTCCACTAGCGGGGGCAGTGAGACCCAGTACTTC.

A note on this clone: A much larger clone is a single base away; this may be a read error. The chain joins TRBV2 to TRBJ2-1; D is unresolved. This CDR3 spans 13 amino acids. Germline loops: CDR1 SNHLY, CDR2 FYNNEI. V lost 5 bases and J 0 bases, leaving 5 bases between the germline ends. The CDR3 is CASSPSSYNEQFF. DNA for the CDR3: TGTGCCAGCAGTCCTAGCTCCTACAATGAGCAGTTCTTC.

CDR3 sequence: CASSLTPANYGYTF. In DNA form, the CDR3 reads TGTGCCAGCAGCCTAACCCCAGCTAACTATGGCTACACCTTC. The chain carries TRBV6-2 or TRBV6-3 and TRBJ1-2, with no clear D. The CDR3 extends over 14 amino acids. V lost 6 bases, J lost 0 bases, and 11 bases lay in between. Germline CDR1 reads MNHEY; CDR2 reads SVGEGT.

The chain links TRBV6-2 or TRBV6-3 to TRBJ2-3, with D possibly TRBD1 on 6 matching bases. CDR1 is MNHEY, CDR2 SVGEGT, per germline. Trimming pared 2 bases from V and 4 bases from J, leaving 10 bases between. The CDR3 contains 14 residues. This chain's CDR3 is CASSYGGAPDTQYF. DNA for the CDR3: TGTGCCAGCAGTTACGGGGGCGCCCCAGATACGCAGTATTTT.

The chain couples TRBV24-1 to TRBJ2-3, with 9 bases that match TRBD1. V lost 3 bases to trimming and J lost 9 bases; unmatched junction nucleotides: 12. Germline V gene sequence: CDR1 KGHDR, CDR2 SFDVKD. The CDR3 has 16 residues. DNA for the CDR3: TGTGCCACCAGTGATGGTTCGACAGGGGGGCTCCCGACGCAGTATTTT. Its protein is CATSDGSTGGLPTQYF.

This chain uses TRBV6-2 or TRBV6-3 with TRBJ2-1, with 7 bases aligning to TRBD2. The V gene end was trimmed by 3 bases and the J gene end by 4 bases; junction bases not matched to a gene: 6. The CDR3 runs to 15 residues. Germline V gives CDR1 MNHEY, CDR2 SVGEGT. Written as DNA, the CDR3 is TGTGCCAGCAGTTATACTAGCGCTGAATACAATGAGCAGTTCTTC. As protein: CASSYTSAEYNEQFF.

The chain uses TRBV27 and TRBJ2-7; D might be TRBD1 (6 bases). The germline CDR1 and CDR2 sequences are MNHEY and SMNVEV (reference sequence). The CDR3 is made up of 14 amino acids. V lost 5 bases and J 6 bases, leaving 17 bases between the germline ends. The CDR3 loop reads CASSTTGLGREQYF. The DNA of the CDR3 is TGTGCCAGCAGTACTACAGGGTTGGGGCGCGAGCAGTACTTC.

This chain's CDR3 is CASHRGQTNQPQHF. In DNA form, the CDR3 reads TGTGCCAGTCACCGGGGACAGACCAATCAGCCCCAGCATTTT. J is TRBJ1-5 and V is TRBV6-5; 7 nucleotides line up with TRBD1. Looked up from germline, CDR1 is MNHEY and CDR2 is SVGAGI. There are 14 residues in the CDR3. V shed 9 bases, J shed 3 bases, and the junction held 8 bases outside the gene matches.

V and J are TRBV7-3 and TRBJ2-1, with 12 bases matching TRBD2. The CDR3 has 18 residues. Germline CDR1 and CDR2: SGHTA and FQGTGA. Unmatched junction bases numbered 9, after V lost 5 bases and J lost 1 base. The CDR3 DNA is TGTGCCAGCAGCGACGGGACTAGCGGGCCCGATTCCTACAATGAGCAGTTCTTC. Translation: CASSDGTSGPDSYNEQFF. Variable domain in full (rest from reference TRBV7-3 and TRBJ2-1): GAGVSQTPSNKVTEKGKYVELRCDPISGHTALYWYRQSLGQGPEFLIYFQGTGAADDSGLPNDRFFAVRPEGSVSTLKIQRTERGDSAVYLCASSDGTSGPDSYNEQFFGPGTRLTVL.

The rearrangement uses TRBV7-2 and TRBJ1-1; weak D call: TRBD1 (5 bases). This CDR3 region has 14 residues. CDR1 is SGHTA and CDR2 is FQGNSA in the germline V gene. The V gene lost 8 bases and the J gene lost 1 base, with 14 bases spanning the gap. The CDR3 nucleotides are TGTGCCAGCCACCCGACAGCAGCGAACACTGAAGCTTTCTTT. Translation: CASHPTAANTEAFF. The entire variable domain, with the rest obtained from reference TRBV7-2 and TRBJ1-1, is as follows: GAGVSQSPSNKVTEKGKDVELRCDPISGHTALYWYRQSLGQGLEFLIYFQGNSAPDKSGLPSDRFSAERTGGSVSTLTIQRTQQEDSAVYLCASHPTAANTEAFFGQGTRLTVV.

In this sample, this clone turned up a few times. The chain combines TRBV19 with TRBJ1-6, with 7 bases aligning to TRBD1. The J segment lost 8 bases and the V segment lost 7 bases, leaving 5 bases of the junction unmatched. CDR1 is LNHDA and CDR2 is SQIVND in the germline V gene (reference sequence). The CDR3 extends over 13 amino acids. The CDR3 DNA follows: TGTGCCAGTAACCCAGGGGGGCATTCACCCCTCCACTTT. Amino acid sequence: CASNPGGHSPLHF.

V usage is TRBV10-2 and J usage is TRBJ2-1, with 11 bases aligning to TRBD2. Germline lookup yields CDR1 WSHSY and CDR2 SAAADI. The CDR3 is 15 residues long. The V and J ends lost 6 bases and 8 bases, in that order; junction bases with no gene match: 9. CDR3 nucleotides: TGCGCCAGCAGGGAAGGGACTAGCGGTTTTGATGAGCAGTTCTTC. Its translation: CASREGTSGFDEQFF.

This clone appeared once. For the CDR3, the DNA is TGTGCCAGCAGCCTAACAGGGGGAAGCGAGCAGTACTTC. Amino acids: CASSLTGGSEQYF. The chain has TRBV3-1 (or the pseudogene TRBV3-2) and TRBJ2-7, with TRBD1 identical over 8 bases. The CDR3 spans 13 residues. Trimming removed 4 bases from V and 6 bases from J; junction bases left unmatched: 5. Germline V lookup: CDR1 LGHDT, CDR2 YNNKEL (reference sequence).

V and J are TRBV4-1 and TRBJ2-2; 8 positions match TRBD1. J lost 5 bases, V lost 1 base, and 12 bases had no gene match. The length of the CDR3 is 18 residues. Per germline, CDR1 MGHRA and CDR2 YSYEKL. The CDR3 DNA reads as TGCGCCAGCAGCCAAGCGTTGAGTGCCCGACAGGGGACCGGGGAGCTGTTTTTT. Translated: CASSQALSARQGTGELFF.

On this clone: This sample includes further DNA sequences coding for the same CDR3. The chain combines TRBV11-2 with TRBJ2-3; D gene uncertain. The ends were cut back, 0 bases at V and 2 bases at J, with 3 bases in the middle. In germline, CDR1 is SGHAT, CDR2 FQNNGV. The CDR3 extends over 13 amino acids. For the CDR3, the DNA is TGTGCCAGCAGCTTAGACCTCACAGATACGCAGTATTTT. Encoded protein: CASSLDLTDTQYF.

This chain uses TRBV4-2 with TRBJ1-1; unclear D gene. The V gene lost 4 bases and the J gene lost 4 bases, with 7 bases spanning the gap. The germline V gene has CDR1 LGHNA and CDR2 YNFKEQ. The CDR3 runs 12 residues. CDR3 nucleotides: TGTGCCAGCAGCCTTCTAGGCACTGAAGCTTTCTTT. Residues: CASSLLGTEAFF.

The chain links TRBV29-1 to TRBJ1-1, with D maybe TRBD1 (5 bases). The germline V gene encodes CDR1 SQVTM and CDR2 ANQGSEA. The V end was cut by 4 bases, the J end by 7 bases, with 19 bases between. The CDR3 sequence is 14 residues long. The CDR3 reads CSVAVVQGRIEAFF. CDR3 DNA: TGCAGCGTTGCGGTGGTTCAGGGCAGGATTGAAGCTTTCTTT.

The V gene is TRBV6-5, the J gene TRBJ2-7, with D maybe TRBD2 (6 bases). Germline CDR1 and CDR2: MNHEY and SVGAGI. The CDR3 totals 15 residues. Trimming left V 7 bases short and J 4 bases short, with 20 bases between. The chain's CDR3 is CASTRSTAGKYEQYF. The CDR3 coding sequence is TGTGCCAGCACCCGAAGTACGGCGGGGAAGTACGAGCAGTACTTC.

The chain links TRBV5-1 to TRBJ2-7; 8 nucleotides line up with TRBD1. The CDR3 covers 15 residues. The trim removed 4 bases at V and 3 bases at J, leaving 9 bases unmatched. Germline assignment: CDR1 SGHRS and CDR2 YFSETQ. The CDR3 DNA sequence: TGCGCCAGCAGCCTTACGACAGGGGAGATCTACGAGCAGTACTTC. Translating gives CASSLTTGEIYEQYF. The entire variable domain, with the rest obtained from reference TRBV5-1 and TRBJ2-7, is as follows: KAGVTQTPRYLIKTRGQQVTLSCSPISGHRSVSWYQQTPGQGLQFLFEYFSETQRNKGNFPGRFSGRQFSNSRSEMNVSTLELGDSALYLCASSLTTGEIYEQYFGPGTRLTVT.

This chain uses TRBV20-1 with TRBJ1-5; 8 bases agree with TRBD1. The CDR3 spans 13 residues. After removal of 3 bases from V and 7 bases from J, the junction contained 5 bases not matched to a gene. CDR1 and CDR2 from the germline V gene are DFQATT and SNEGSKA (reference sequence). The CDR3 DNA sequence: TGCAGTGCTAGTGGACAGGGCGGCCAGCCCCAGCATTTT. It codes for CSASGQGGQPQHF.